The sequence of this T cell receptor (beta chain) was determined in a study of Graves' ophthalmopathy and Graves' hyperthyroidism. Trimming cost V 4 bases and J 2 bases; bases outside gene matches: 2. Germline CDR1 is SEHNR and CDR2 is FQNEAQ (reference sequence). The CDR3 length is 16 residues. Beta-chain TCR CDR3 regions were amplified from RNA transcripts. Second-round multiplex PCR followed a first-round RT-PCR using HTBI primers. TCRdb re-called the multiplex PCR reads with MiXCR, one entry per CDR3 protein. The data hold 40,000 to 50,000 distinct CDR3 sequences, with 50% observed a single time. This clonotype was observed many times.

The source of this sequence is an adult man with Graves' ophthalmopathy. The rearrangement links TRBV7-9 to TRBJ2-3; 14 bases map to TRBD2. Material for sequencing was peripheral blood. The CDR3 spells CASSWGLAGATDTQYF. The CDR3 coding sequence is TGTGCCAGCAGCTGGGGACTAGCGGGGGCCACAGATACGCAGTATTTT. Full variable domain (missing parts from reference TRBV7-9 and TRBJ2-3): DTGVSQNPRHKITKRGQNVTFRCDPISEHNRLYWYRQTLGQGPEFLTYFQNEAQLEKSRLLSDRFSAERPKGSFSTLEIQRTEQGDSAMYLCASSWGLAGATDTQYFGPGTRLTVL.